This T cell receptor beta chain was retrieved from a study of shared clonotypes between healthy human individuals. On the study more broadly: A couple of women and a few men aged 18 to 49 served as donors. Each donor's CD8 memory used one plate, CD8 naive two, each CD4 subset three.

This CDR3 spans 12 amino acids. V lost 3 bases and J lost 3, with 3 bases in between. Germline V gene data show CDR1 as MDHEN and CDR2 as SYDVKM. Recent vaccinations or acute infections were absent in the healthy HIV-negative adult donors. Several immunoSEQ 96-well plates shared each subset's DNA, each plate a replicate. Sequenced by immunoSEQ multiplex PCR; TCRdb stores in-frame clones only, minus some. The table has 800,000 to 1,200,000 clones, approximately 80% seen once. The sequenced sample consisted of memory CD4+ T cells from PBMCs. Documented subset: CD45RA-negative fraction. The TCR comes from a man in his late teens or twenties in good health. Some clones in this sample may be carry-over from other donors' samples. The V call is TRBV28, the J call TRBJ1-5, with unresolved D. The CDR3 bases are TGTGCCAGCAGTTTTCACAATCAGCCCCAGCATTTT. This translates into CASSFHNQPQHF.